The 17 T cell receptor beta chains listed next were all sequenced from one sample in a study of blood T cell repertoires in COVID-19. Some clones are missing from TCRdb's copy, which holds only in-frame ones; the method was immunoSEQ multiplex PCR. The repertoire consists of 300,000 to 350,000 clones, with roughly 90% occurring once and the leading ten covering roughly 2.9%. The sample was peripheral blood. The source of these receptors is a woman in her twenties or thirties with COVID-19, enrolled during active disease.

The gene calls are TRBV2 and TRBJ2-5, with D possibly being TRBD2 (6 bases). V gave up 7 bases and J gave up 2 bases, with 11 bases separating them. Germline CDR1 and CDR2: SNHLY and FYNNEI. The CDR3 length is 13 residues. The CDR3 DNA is TGTGCCAGCAACCAGGCGGGACAAGAGACCCAGTACTTC. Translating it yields CASNQAGQETQYF.

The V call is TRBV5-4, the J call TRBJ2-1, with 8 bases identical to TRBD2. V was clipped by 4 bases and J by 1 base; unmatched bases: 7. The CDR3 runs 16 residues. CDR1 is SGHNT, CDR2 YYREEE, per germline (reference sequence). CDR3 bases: TGTGCCAGCAGCCGGGCGAGCGGGAGATCCTACAATGAGCAGTTCTTC. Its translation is CASSRASGRSYNEQFF.

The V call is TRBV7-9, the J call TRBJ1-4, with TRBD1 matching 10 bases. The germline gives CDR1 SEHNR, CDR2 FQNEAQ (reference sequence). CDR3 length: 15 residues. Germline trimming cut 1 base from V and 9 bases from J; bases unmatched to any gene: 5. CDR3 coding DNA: TGTGCCAGCAGCTTAGGACCGGGACAGGGGCAAAAACTGTTTTTT. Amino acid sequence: CASSLGPGQGQKLFF. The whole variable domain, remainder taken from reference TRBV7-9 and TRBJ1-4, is DTGVSQNPRHKITKRGQNVTFRCDPISEHNRLYWYRQTLGQGPEFLTYFQNEAQLEKSRLLSDRFSAERPKGSFSTLEIQRTEQGDSAMYLCASSLGPGQGQKLFFGSGTQLSVL.

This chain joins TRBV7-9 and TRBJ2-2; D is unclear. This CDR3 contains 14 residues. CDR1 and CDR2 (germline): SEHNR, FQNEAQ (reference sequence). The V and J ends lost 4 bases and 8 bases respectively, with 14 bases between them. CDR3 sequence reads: CASSSRFFSGELFF. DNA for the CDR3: TGTGCCAGCAGCTCACGGTTTTTCTCTGGGGAGCTGTTTTTT.

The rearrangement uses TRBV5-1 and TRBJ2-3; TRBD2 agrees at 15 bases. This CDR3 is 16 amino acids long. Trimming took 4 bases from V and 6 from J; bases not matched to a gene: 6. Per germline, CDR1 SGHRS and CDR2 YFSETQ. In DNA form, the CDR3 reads TGCGCCAGCAGCGGAGGGACTAGCGGGAGGAGGGATACGCAGTATTTT. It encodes CASSGGTSGRRDTQYF. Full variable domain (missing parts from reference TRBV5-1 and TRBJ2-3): KAGVTQTPRYLIKTRGQQVTLSCSPISGHRSVSWYQQTPGQGLQFLFEYFSETQRNKGNFPGRFSGRQFSNSRSEMNVSTLELGDSALYLCASSGGTSGRRDTQYFGPGTRLTVL.

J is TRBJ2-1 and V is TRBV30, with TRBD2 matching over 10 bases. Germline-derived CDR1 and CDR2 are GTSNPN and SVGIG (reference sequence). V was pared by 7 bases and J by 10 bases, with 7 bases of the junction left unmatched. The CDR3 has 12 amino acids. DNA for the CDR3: TGTGCCTCCAGGGGGACTAGCGACGAGCAGTTCTTC. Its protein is CASRGTSDEQFF.

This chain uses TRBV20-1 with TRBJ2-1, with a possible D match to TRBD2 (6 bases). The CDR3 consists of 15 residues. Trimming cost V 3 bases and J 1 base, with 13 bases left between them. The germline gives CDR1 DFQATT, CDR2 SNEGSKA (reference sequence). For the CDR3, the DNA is TGCAGTGCTAGTGGTGGCGGGACTTCCTACAATGAGCAGTTCTTC. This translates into CSASGGGTSYNEQFF.

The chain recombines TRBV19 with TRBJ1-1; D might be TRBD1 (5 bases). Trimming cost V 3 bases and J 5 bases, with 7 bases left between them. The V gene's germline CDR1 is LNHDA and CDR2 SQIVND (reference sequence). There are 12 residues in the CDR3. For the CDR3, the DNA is TGTGCCAGTAGTATGGGGGGGACTGAAGCTTTCTTT. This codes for CASSMGGTEAFF.

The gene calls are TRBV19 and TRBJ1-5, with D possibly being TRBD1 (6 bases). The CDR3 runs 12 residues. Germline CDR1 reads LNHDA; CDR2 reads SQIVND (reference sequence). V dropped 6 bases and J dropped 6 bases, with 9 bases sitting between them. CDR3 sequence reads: CASRRQAQPQHF. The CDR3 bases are TGTGCCAGTAGGAGACAGGCTCAGCCCCAGCATTTT.

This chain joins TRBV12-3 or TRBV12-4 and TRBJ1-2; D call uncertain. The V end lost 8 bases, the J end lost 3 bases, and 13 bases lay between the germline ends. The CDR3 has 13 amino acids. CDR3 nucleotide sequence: TGTGCCAGCGGGCAGGTTGTACACTATGGCTACACCTTC. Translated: CASGQVVHYGYTF.

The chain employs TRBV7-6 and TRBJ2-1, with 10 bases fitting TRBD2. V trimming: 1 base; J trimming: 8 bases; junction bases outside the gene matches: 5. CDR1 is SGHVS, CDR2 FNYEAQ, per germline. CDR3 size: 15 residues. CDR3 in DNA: TGTGCCAGCAGCTTAGACGGTAGCGGGAGGTATGAGCAGTTCTTC. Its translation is CASSLDGSGRYEQFF.

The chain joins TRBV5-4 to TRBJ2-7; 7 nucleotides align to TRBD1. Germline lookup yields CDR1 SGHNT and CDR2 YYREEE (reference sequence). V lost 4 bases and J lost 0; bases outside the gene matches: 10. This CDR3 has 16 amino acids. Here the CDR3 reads CASSPTPGQSSYEQYF. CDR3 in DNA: TGTGCCAGCAGCCCCACCCCGGGACAGAGCTCCTACGAGCAGTACTTC.

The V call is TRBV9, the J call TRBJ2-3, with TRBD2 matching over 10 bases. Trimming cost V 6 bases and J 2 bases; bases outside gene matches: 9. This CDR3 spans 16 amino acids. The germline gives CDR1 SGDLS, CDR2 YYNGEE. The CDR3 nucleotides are TGTGCCAGCAATTCGAGACTAGCGGGTATCACAGATACGCAGTATTTT. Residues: CASNSRLAGITDTQYF.

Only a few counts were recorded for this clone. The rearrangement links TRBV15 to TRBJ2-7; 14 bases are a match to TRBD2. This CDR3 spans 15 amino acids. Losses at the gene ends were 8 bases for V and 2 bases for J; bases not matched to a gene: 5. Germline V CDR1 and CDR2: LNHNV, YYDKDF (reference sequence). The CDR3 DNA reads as TGTGCCACCTCACTGGGACTAGCGGGAGCCTACGAGCAGTACTTC. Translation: CATSLGLAGAYEQYF.

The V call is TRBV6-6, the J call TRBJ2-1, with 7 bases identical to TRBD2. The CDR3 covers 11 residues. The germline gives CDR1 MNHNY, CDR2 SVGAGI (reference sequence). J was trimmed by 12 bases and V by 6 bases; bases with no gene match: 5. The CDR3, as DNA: TGTGCCAGCAGAAGGGAGGGCCCGCAGTTCTTC. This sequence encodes CASRREGPQFF.

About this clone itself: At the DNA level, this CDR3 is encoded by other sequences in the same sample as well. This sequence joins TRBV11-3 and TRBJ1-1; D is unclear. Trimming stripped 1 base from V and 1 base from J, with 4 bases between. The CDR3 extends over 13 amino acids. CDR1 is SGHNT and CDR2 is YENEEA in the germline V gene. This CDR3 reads CASSLAGNTEAFF. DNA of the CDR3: TGTGCCAGCAGCTTAGCAGGGAACACTGAAGCTTTCTTT.

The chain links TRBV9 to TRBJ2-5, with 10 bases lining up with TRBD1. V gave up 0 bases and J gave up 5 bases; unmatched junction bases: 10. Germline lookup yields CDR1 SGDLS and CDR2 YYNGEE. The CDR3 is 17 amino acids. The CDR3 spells CASSVGSSGTGDETQYF. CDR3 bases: TGTGCCAGCAGCGTAGGGTCGTCGGGGACAGGGGATGAGACCCAGTACTTC.